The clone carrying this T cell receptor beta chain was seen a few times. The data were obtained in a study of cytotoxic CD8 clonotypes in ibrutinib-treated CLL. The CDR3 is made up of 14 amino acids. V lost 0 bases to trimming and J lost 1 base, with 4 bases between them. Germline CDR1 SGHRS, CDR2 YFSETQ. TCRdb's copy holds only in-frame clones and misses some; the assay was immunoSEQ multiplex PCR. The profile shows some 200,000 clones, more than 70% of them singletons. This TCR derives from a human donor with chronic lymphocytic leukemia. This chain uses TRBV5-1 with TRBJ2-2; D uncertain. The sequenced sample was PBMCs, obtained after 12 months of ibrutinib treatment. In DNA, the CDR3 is TGCGCCAGCAGCTTGGCCGGGAACACCGGGGAGCTGTTTTTT. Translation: CASSLAGNTGELFF.